This T cell receptor (beta chain) originates from a study of Ad26.COV2.S vaccination and SARS-CoV-2 variants. The study, taken as a whole, reports: It was reported that spike-specific CD8+ and CD4+ T cell responses were substantially broad after vaccination.

Remarks on this clone: Its antigen remains unidentified.

The CDR3 runs 14 residues. Germline V gene lookup returns CDR1 LGHDT and CDR2 YNNKEL (reference sequence). With V trimmed by 4 bases and J by 3 bases, 3 bases remained unmatched. The treatment: roughly 19 received Ad26.COV2.S at low or high dose, single or two shots; about 5 received placebo; per-sample allocation not given. Samples came from day 63 after the first vaccine or placebo injection. Wuhan-strain SARS-CoV-2 spike was expressed by the Ad26 vector that made up the vaccine. Clones were read by immunoSEQ multiplex PCR, and TCRdb kept only the in-frame ones, dropping some. The sample holds 330,000 or so clones, 90% seen once.

The source is a person between 18 and 60 years old who received the Ad26.COV2.S COVID-19 vaccine or a placebo. Here the sequenced sample was peripheral blood, taken in a trial of Ad26.COV2.S vaccine versus placebo. The rearrangement links TRBV3-1 (or the pseudogene TRBV3-2) to TRBJ1-1; TRBD1 matches 9 bases. CDR3 DNA: TGTGCCAGCAGCCCGGGACAGGGTGACACTGAAGCTTTCTTT. Translation gives CASSPGQGDTEAFF.